The 25 T cell receptor beta chains given below trace back to one sample, sequenced in a study of cytomegalovirus exposure and HLA in healthy donors. Produced via immunoSEQ multiplex PCR; TCRdb's table is partial and in-frame only. This table holds over 150,000 clones, just over 85% found once. Material for sequencing was PBMCs. The receptors were gathered from a human donor in good health.

This chain uses TRBV5-1 with TRBJ2-2, with 11 bases aligning to TRBD1. Germline-derived CDR1 and CDR2 are SGHRS and YFSETQ. The CDR3 has 15 residues. Germline trimming cut 3 bases from V and 5 bases from J; bases unmatched to any gene: 3. The CDR3, as DNA: TGCGCCAGCAGCTATGGACAGGGGGCAACCGGGGAGCTGTTTTTT. Protein product: CASSYGQGATGELFF. The variable domain in full, completed from reference TRBV5-1 and TRBJ2-2, reads KAGVTQTPRYLIKTRGQQVTLSCSPISGHRSVSWYQQTPGQGLQFLFEYFSETQRNKGNFPGRFSGRQFSNSRSEMNVSTLELGDSALYLCASSYGQGATGELFFGEGSRLTVL.

The CDR3 DNA follows: TGTGCCAGCCACAGGGTGGGCGGGAGCGAGCAGTACTTC. Protein: CASHRVGGSEQYF. V and J are TRBV7-2 and TRBJ2-7, with D possibly TRBD2 on 7 matching bases. Per germline, CDR1 SGHTA and CDR2 FQGNSA. Trimming removed 8 bases from V and 6 bases from J, with 17 bases in between. This CDR3 region has 13 residues.

The V gene is TRBV18, the J gene TRBJ2-3; possible D gene TRBD1, 5 bases. The CDR3 has 12 amino acids. V lost 6 bases to trimming and J lost 4 bases, with 8 bases between them. CDR1 is KGHSH and CDR2 is LQKENI in the germline V gene. The CDR3 DNA is TGTGCCAGCTCCCCAGGGCCAGATACGCAGTATTTT. It encodes CASSPGPDTQYF.

A single count supports this clone. The CDR3, as DNA: TGTGCCAGCCGGGTCCGACAGGGGACTAGCGGTGGCACAGATACGCAGTATTTT. It yields the protein CASRVRQGTSGGTDTQYF. The V call is TRBV18, the J call TRBJ2-3, with 11 nucleotides matching TRBD2. CDR1 is KGHSH and CDR2 is LQKENI in the germline V gene. J gave up 1 base and V 8 bases, and 14 bases lay outside the gene matches. This CDR3 region has 18 residues.

The genes are TRBV9 and TRBJ2-3; 7 nucleotides agree with TRBD2. This CDR3 has 16 amino acids. Germline trimming cut 3 bases from V and 4 bases from J; bases unmatched to any gene: 11. The germline V gene has CDR1 SGDLS and CDR2 YYNGEE. The CDR3, as DNA: TGTGCCAGCAGCGCCTTCGGGGGGTTCGTCGCAGATACGCAGTATTTT. Translating gives CASSAFGGFVADTQYF.

The rearrangement uses TRBV6-5 and TRBJ2-7; 9 nucleotides line up with TRBD2. Germline CDR1 reads MNHEY; CDR2 reads SVGAGI. There are 15 residues in the CDR3. Losses at the gene ends were 2 bases for V and 4 bases for J; bases not matched to a gene: 6. DNA for the CDR3: TGTGCCAGCAGTTACCCGGCTAGCGGGGTTTACGAGCAGTACTTC. Protein sequence: CASSYPASGVYEQYF.

The chain is built from TRBV29-1 and TRBJ1-3; D is unclear. Per the germline V gene, CDR1 is SQVTM and CDR2 is ANQGSEA. V dropped 6 bases and J dropped 0 bases, with 9 bases sitting between them. The CDR3 loop spans 13 amino acids. In DNA form, the CDR3 reads TGCAGCGTCTTTGGCCACTCTGGAAACACCATATATTTT. It encodes CSVFGHSGNTIYF.

The V gene is TRBV7-8, the J gene TRBJ2-5; 14 positions agree with TRBD2. The germline CDR1 and CDR2 sequences are SGHVS and FQNEAQ. Trimming removed 5 bases from V and 13 bases from J; junction bases left unmatched: 12. The CDR3 is 15 amino acids. The DNA for the CDR3 is TGTGCCAGCAGCCTGGCAGACAGAGGACTAGCGGGAGGGTACTTC. Translating gives CASSLADRGLAGGYF.

This clone has a handful of counts. The chain carries TRBV2 and TRBJ2-7; D possibly corresponds to TRBD2 (6 bases). Per the germline V gene, CDR1 is SNHLY and CDR2 is FYNNEI. V was trimmed by 1 base and J by 4 bases, leaving 11 bases between them. The CDR3 is made up of 14 amino acids. The DNA for the CDR3 is TGTGCCAGCAGTGAAGAGGCAGGGAGGTACGAGCAGTACTTC. It translates to CASSEEAGRYEQYF.

The rearrangement uses TRBV11-3 and TRBJ2-7; D might be TRBD2 (6 bases). The CDR3 is made up of 14 amino acids. Deletions cut 5 bases from V and 1 base from J, with 12 bases between. Germline V gives CDR1 SGHNT, CDR2 YENEEA. The CDR3 DNA reads as TGTGCCAGCAGCCCCACTCGGGGGTCCTACGAGCAGTACTTC. This translates into CASSPTRGSYEQYF.

V gene TRBV19 combines with J gene TRBJ1-2; 12 nucleotides match TRBD1. The CDR3 has 17 amino acids. Losses at the gene ends were 3 bases for V and 8 bases for J; bases not matched to a gene: 13. The germline CDR1 and CDR2 sequences are LNHDA and SQIVND (reference sequence). The CDR3 here is CASSIGTGGTVVYGYTF. The CDR3, as DNA: TGTGCCAGTAGTATCGGGACAGGGGGCACCGTCGTCTACGGCTACACCTTC.

J is TRBJ2-2 and V is TRBV23-1; maybe TRBD2 (5 bases). TRBV23-1 qualifies as an ORF whose function is uncertain. The CDR3 contains 15 residues. The ends were cut back, 0 bases at V and 6 bases at J, with 11 bases in the middle. The CDR3 bases are TGCGCCAGCAGTCAATCGTCCGGGAATCCCGGGGAGCTGTTTTTT. It encodes CASSQSSGNPGELFF.

The rearrangement uses TRBV28 and TRBJ2-7, with D possibly being TRBD1 (6 bases). Germline V gives CDR1 MDHEN, CDR2 SYDVKM. The V end lost 9 bases, the J end lost 2 bases, and 17 bases lay between the germline ends. The CDR3 has 14 residues. This chain's CDR3 is CASERARDTYEQYF. DNA of the CDR3: TGTGCCAGTGAAAGGGCCCGGGACACCTACGAGCAGTACTTC. Filled out from reference TRBV28 and TRBJ2-7, the complete variable domain reads DVKVTQSSRYLVKRTGEKVFLECVQDMDHENMFWYRQDPGLGLRLIYFSYDVKMKEKGDIPEGYSVSREKKERFSLILESASTNQTSMYLCASERARDTYEQYFGPGTRLTVT.

This clone was observed a handful of times. This chain joins TRBV28 and TRBJ2-1; 7 bases match TRBD2. Trimming removed 7 bases from V and 3 bases from J; junction bases left unmatched: 15. The CDR3 is 17 amino acids. Germline values: CDR1 MDHEN, CDR2 SYDVKM. The CDR3 sequence is CASKRLGLGDYYNEQFF. The CDR3 bases are TGTGCCAGCAAGAGACTCGGACTGGGGGACTACTACAATGAGCAGTTCTTC.

The chain employs TRBV19 and TRBJ2-2; tentative D call: TRBD2 (6 bases). Trimming removed 4 bases at V and 7 bases at J, with 16 bases between. CDR1 and CDR2 from the germline V gene are LNHDA and SQIVND (reference sequence). CDR3 length: 15 residues. CDR3 sequence reads: CASSREGLNGGELFF. DNA of the CDR3: TGTGCCAGTAGTAGAGAAGGACTAAATGGCGGGGAGCTGTTTTTT.

V usage is TRBV5-1 and J usage is TRBJ2-3, with 11 nucleotides matching TRBD2. CDR3 size: 15 residues. In germline, CDR1 is SGHRS, CDR2 YFSETQ. V was clipped by 3 bases and J by 2 bases; unmatched bases: 2. Here the CDR3 DNA reads TGCGCCAGCAGCTCGACTAGCGGGAACACAGATACGCAGTATTTT. It translates to CASSSTSGNTDTQYF.

The chain employs TRBV2 and TRBJ1-1, with a possible D match to TRBD1 (5 bases). This CDR3 has 12 residues. Germline CDR1 reads SNHLY; CDR2 reads FYNNEI. The V end was cut by 8 bases, the J end by 3 bases, with 10 bases between. The DNA of the CDR3 is TGTGCCAGCGGGGGGATTTACACTGAAGCTTTCTTT. Its protein product is CASGGIYTEAFF. The whole variable domain, remainder taken from reference TRBV2 and TRBJ1-1, is EPEVTQTPSHQVTQMGQEVILRCVPISNHLYFYWYRQILGQKVEFLVSFYNNEISEKSEIFDDQFSVERPDGSNFTLKIRSTKLEDSAMYFCASGGIYTEAFFGQGTRLTVV.

The rearrangement uses TRBV19 and TRBJ1-6; TRBD1 matches at 9 bases. The V gene end was trimmed by 3 bases and the J gene end by 6 bases; junction bases not matched to a gene: 3. Germline-derived CDR1 and CDR2 are LNHDA and SQIVND (reference sequence). The CDR3 has 15 residues. CDR3 region: CASSIDRGTNSPLHF. The CDR3 nucleotides are TGTGCCAGTAGTATCGACAGGGGGACTAATTCACCCCTCCACTTT.

This clone has at least ten counts. The chain carries TRBV28 and TRBJ1-5, with D hard to call. V dropped 2 bases and J dropped 9 bases, with 5 bases sitting between them. The germline gives CDR1 MDHEN, CDR2 SYDVKM. This CDR3 is built from 11 residues. As DNA, the CDR3 is TGTGCCAGCAGTTTACGGGGGCCCCAGCATTTT. It specifies CASSLRGPQHF.

The rearrangement uses TRBV29-1 and TRBJ2-5, with TRBD2 matching over 9 bases. The CDR3 consists of 13 residues. Per the germline V gene, CDR1 is SQVTM and CDR2 is ANQGSEA. V gave up 7 bases and J gave up 5 bases; unmatched junction bases: 8. CDR3: CSALAGSFETQYF. Written as DNA, the CDR3 is TGCAGCGCACTAGCGGGCTCTTTCGAGACCCAGTACTTC.

This chain uses TRBV5-1 with TRBJ1-3; weak D call: TRBD1 (5 bases). V was pared by 7 bases and J by 0 bases, with 11 bases between. Germline V lookup: CDR1 SGHRS, CDR2 YFSETQ. This CDR3 has 14 residues. CDR3 sequence reads: CASADSLSGNTIYF. The DNA of the CDR3 is TGCGCCAGCGCTGACAGCCTCTCTGGAAACACCATATATTTT. The variable domain in full, with the rest retrieved from reference TRBV5-1 and TRBJ1-3, is KAGVTQTPRYLIKTRGQQVTLSCSPISGHRSVSWYQQTPGQGLQFLFEYFSETQRNKGNFPGRFSGRQFSNSRSEMNVSTLELGDSALYLCASADSLSGNTIYFGEGSWLTVV.

The chain couples TRBV28 to TRBJ1-2; D not certain. CDR1 and CDR2 from the germline V gene are MDHEN and SYDVKM. CDR3 size: 12 residues. The ends were cut back, 5 bases at V and 4 bases at J, with 8 bases in the middle. This CDR3 is CASSTPSYGYTF. The CDR3 DNA reads as TGTGCCAGCAGTACTCCATCCTATGGCTACACCTTC.

The V call is TRBV10-3, the J call TRBJ1-2; 10 bases are shared with TRBD1. J was trimmed by 4 bases and V by 5 bases; bases with no gene match: 7. The CDR3 totals 15 residues. Germline-derived CDR1 and CDR2 are ENHRY and SYGVKD. CDR3 DNA: TGTGCCATCAGTCCGCGGGACAGGGGAATCTATGGCTACACCTTC. Protein: CAISPRDRGIYGYTF.

The V gene is TRBV12-5, the J gene TRBJ1-2; 7 bases match TRBD1. The CDR3 loop spans 15 amino acids. Germline assignment: CDR1 LGHNT and CDR2 FRNRAP. J gave up 8 bases and V 1 base, and 10 bases lay outside the gene matches. In DNA, the CDR3 is TGTGCTAGTGGTTTGGAACAGGGGAGAGACGGAGGCTACACCTTC. Translated: CASGLEQGRDGGYTF.

V is TRBV9 and J is TRBJ1-4; 7 nucleotides match TRBD1. The V and J ends lost 3 bases and 4 bases, in that order; junction bases with no gene match: 6. This CDR3 region has 15 residues. Germline CDR1 is SGDLS and CDR2 is YYNGEE. In DNA form, the CDR3 reads TGTGCCAGCAGCGGAGGACAGGCGAATAATGAAAAACTGTTTTTT. Amino acids: CASSGGQANNEKLFF.